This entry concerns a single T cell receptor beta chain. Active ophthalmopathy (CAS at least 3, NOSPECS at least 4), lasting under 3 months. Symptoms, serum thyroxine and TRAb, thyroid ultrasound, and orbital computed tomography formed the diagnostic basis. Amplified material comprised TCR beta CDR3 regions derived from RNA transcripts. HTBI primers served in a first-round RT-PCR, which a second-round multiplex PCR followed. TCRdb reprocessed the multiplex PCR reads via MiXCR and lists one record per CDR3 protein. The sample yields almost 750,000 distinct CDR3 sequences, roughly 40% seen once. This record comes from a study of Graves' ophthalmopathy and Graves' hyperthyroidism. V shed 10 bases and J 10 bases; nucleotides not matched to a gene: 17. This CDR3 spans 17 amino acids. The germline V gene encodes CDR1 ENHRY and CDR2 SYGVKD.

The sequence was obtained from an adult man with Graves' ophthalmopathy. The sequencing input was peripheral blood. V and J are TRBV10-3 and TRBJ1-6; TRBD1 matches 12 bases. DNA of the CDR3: TGTGCCAGCACCCGCGGGGGCCCGGGACAGGGGGCGTCACCCCTCCACTTT. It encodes CASTRGGPGQGASPLHF.